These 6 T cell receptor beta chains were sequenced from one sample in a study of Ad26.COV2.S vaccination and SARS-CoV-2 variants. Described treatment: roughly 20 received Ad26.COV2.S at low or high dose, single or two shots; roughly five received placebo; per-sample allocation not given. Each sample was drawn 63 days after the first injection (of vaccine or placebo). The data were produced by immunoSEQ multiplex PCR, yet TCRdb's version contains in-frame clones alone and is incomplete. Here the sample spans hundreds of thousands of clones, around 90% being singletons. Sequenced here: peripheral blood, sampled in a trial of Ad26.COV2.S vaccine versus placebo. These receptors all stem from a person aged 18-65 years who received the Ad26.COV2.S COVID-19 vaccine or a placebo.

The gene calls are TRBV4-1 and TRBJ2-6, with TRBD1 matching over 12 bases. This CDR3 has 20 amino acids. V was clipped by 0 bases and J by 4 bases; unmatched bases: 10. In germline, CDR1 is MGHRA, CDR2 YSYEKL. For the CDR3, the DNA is TGCGCCAGCAGCCAAGAGTTGTACGGGACAGGGGGCTTAGGGGCCAACGTCCTGACTTTC. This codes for CASSQELYGTGGLGANVLTF.

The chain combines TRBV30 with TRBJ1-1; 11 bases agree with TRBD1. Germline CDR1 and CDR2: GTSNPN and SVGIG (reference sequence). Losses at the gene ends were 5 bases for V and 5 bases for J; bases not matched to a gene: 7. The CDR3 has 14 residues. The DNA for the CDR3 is TGTGCCTGGCTCGGACAGGGGGCATGGACTGAAGCTTTCTTT. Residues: CAWLGQGAWTEAFF. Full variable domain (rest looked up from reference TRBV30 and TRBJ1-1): SQTIHQWPATLVQPVGSPLSLECTVEGTSNPNLYWYRQAAGRGLQLLFYSVGIGQISSEVPQNLSASRPQDRQFILSSKKLLLSDSGFYLCAWLGQGAWTEAFFGQGTRLTVV.

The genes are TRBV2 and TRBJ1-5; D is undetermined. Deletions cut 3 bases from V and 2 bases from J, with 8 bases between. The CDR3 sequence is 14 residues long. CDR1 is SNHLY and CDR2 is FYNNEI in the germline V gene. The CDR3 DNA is TGTGCCAGCAGTGATAGTCGGGGCAATCAGCCCCAGCATTTT. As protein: CASSDSRGNQPQHF.

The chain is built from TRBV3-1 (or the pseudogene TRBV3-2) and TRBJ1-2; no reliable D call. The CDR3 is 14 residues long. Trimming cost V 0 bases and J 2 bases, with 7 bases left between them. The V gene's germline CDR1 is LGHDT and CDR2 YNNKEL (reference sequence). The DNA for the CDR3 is TGTGCCAGCAGCCAAGATTACGCAAACTATGGCTACACCTTC. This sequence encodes CASSQDYANYGYTF.

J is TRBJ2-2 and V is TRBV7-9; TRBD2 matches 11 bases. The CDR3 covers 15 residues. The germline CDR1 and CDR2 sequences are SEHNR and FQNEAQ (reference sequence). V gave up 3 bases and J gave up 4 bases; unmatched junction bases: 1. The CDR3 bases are TGTGCCAGCAGCTTTAGCGGGAGGGGCACCGGGGAGCTGTTTTTT. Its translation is CASSFSGRGTGELFF.

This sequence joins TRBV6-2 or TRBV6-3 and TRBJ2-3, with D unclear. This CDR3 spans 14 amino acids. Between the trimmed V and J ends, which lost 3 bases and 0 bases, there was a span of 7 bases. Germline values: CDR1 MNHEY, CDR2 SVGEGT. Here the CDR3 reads CASSYRLSTDTQYF. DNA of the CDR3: TGTGCCAGCAGTTATAGGCTGAGCACAGATACGCAGTATTTT.